The 13 T cell receptor beta chains below all came from one sample that was sequenced in a study of cytomegalovirus exposure and HLA in healthy donors. A multiplex PCR was run with 60 Vbeta primers and 13 Jbeta primers. Measured with immunoSEQ multiplex PCR; TCRdb has only the in-frame clones, and not every one. Of some 29,000 clones in the sample, around 40% were seen once. The sample was PBMCs. The receptors come from a woman aged 45-65 years in good health and CMV-seronegative.

V is TRBV25-1 and J is TRBJ2-5; TRBD2 is a possible D gene (6 bases). Between the trimmed V and J ends, which lost 3 bases and 2 bases, there was a span of 10 bases. CDR3 length: 14 amino acids. CDR1 is MGHDK and CDR2 is SYGVNS in the germline V gene. As DNA, the CDR3 is TGTGCCAGCAGTGAGGGCGGGATACAAGAGACCCAGTACTTC. Protein product: CASSEGGIQETQYF.

This clone was picked up a small number of times. The rearrangement links TRBV5-1 to TRBJ1-1; 10 nucleotides line up with TRBD1. V gave up 4 bases and J gave up 4 bases; unmatched junction bases: 10. This CDR3 contains 16 residues. CDR1 is SGHRS, CDR2 YFSETQ, per germline. The CDR3 DNA reads as TGCGCCAGCAGCCTCCGGACAGGGGGAAGGGGCACTGAAGCTTTCTTT. Its translation is CASSLRTGGRGTEAFF.

This clone has more than one count but fewer than ten. The chain joins TRBV7-3 to TRBJ2-1; 16 bases fit TRBD2. This CDR3 contains 21 residues. V lost 2 bases, J lost 0 bases, and 10 bases stayed unmatched. The germline CDR1 and CDR2 sequences are SGHTA and FQGTGA. Here the CDR3 reads CASSLFRSGLAGGSSYNEQFF. The CDR3 region has the DNA TGTGCCAGCAGCTTATTCCGTTCGGGACTAGCGGGAGGGAGCTCCTACAATGAGCAGTTCTTC.

The chain carries TRBV6-1 and TRBJ2-7, with D possibly TRBD1 on 6 matching bases. Germline V lookup: CDR1 MNHNS, CDR2 SASEGT. The CDR3 contains 15 residues. Trimming pared 8 bases from V and 2 bases from J, leaving 19 bases between. The CDR3 is CASQGPGVTTYEQYF. The CDR3 DNA is TGTGCCAGCCAGGGCCCAGGGGTGACGACCTACGAGCAGTACTTC.

For this clone: This specimen includes other DNA sequences encoding the same CDR3. This chain links TRBV9 with TRBJ1-4, with 11 bases aligning to TRBD1. Trimming cost V 3 bases and J 8 bases; bases outside gene matches: 9. The CDR3 has 16 amino acids. Germline V CDR1 and CDR2: SGDLS, YYNGEE. The CDR3 DNA sequence: TGTGCCAGCAGCGGTCCAGGGACAGGGGGTCTAGAAAAACTGTTTTTT. Translated, it gives CASSGPGTGGLEKLFF.

A few counts support this clone. The junction does not match germline at one end; this may be a read error. This rearrangement joins TRBV30 to TRBJ2-1; 8 bases align to TRBD2. Germline lookup yields CDR1 GTSNPN and CDR2 SVGIG (reference sequence). The CDR3 length is 15 residues. DNA for the CDR3: TGTGCTTGGATTGGGACTAGGGTTTTGGGAAATGAGCAGTTCTTC. This encodes CAWIGTRVLGNEQFF.

The chain carries TRBV11-3 and TRBJ2-5, with D possibly TRBD1 on 5 matching bases. V lost 6 bases, J lost 3 bases, and 11 bases lay in between. Germline-derived CDR1 and CDR2 are SGHNT and YENEEA. The CDR3 spans 13 residues. DNA of the CDR3: TGTGCCAGCAGTTCAGGGCCTAAAGAGACCCAGTACTTC. Translation: CASSSGPKETQYF.

This clone was found a few times. The genes are TRBV11-2 and TRBJ2-2; the match to TRBD1 covers 8 bases. This CDR3 contains 15 residues. Trimming removed 7 bases from V and 4 bases from J; junction bases left unmatched: 8. Germline CDR1 and CDR2: SGHAT and FQNNGV. The CDR3 DNA is TGTGCCAGCACCCTGGACAGGGTGAGCACCGGGGAGCTGTTTTTT. Amino acids: CASTLDRVSTGELFF. The complete variable domain, with remaining parts taken from reference TRBV11-2 and TRBJ2-2, reads EAGVAQSPRYKIIEKRQSVAFWCNPISGHATLYWYQQILGQGPKLLIQFQNNGVVDDSQLPKDRFSAERLKGVDSTLKIQPAKLEDSAVYLCASTLDRVSTGELFFGEGSRLTVL.

The chain combines TRBV30 with TRBJ2-1; TRBD1 is a possible D gene (6 bases). Germline V gene data show CDR1 as GTSNPN and CDR2 as SVGIG (reference sequence). The CDR3 is 14 residues long. The V end was cut by 4 bases, the J end by 6 bases, with 16 bases between. This chain's CDR3 is CAWKETGSPNEQFF. The CDR3 DNA reads as TGTGCCTGGAAGGAGACAGGATCTCCCAATGAGCAGTTCTTC.

This clone was seen a handful of times. V gene TRBV11-2 combines with J gene TRBJ2-5, with 9 bases aligning to TRBD1. After removal of 6 bases from V and 4 bases from J, the junction contained 9 bases not matched to a gene. The germline V gene encodes CDR1 SGHAT and CDR2 FQNNGV. The CDR3 totals 15 residues. In DNA form, the CDR3 reads TGTGCCAGCAGTCTTGATGGACAGGGGTCAGAGACCCAGTACTTC. Translated: CASSLDGQGSETQYF.

This clone has a handful of counts. The chain combines TRBV7-3 with TRBJ2-2; a possible D gene is TRBD2 (6 bases). The V gene lost 2 bases and the J gene lost 4 bases, with 11 bases spanning the gap. Germline CDR1 SGHTA, CDR2 FQGTGA. The CDR3 loop spans 15 amino acids. The CDR3 DNA is TGTGCCAGCAGCTTAGGCCTGGGGGGCACCGGGGAGCTGTTTTTT. It translates to CASSLGLGGTGELFF. The variable domain in full, completed from reference TRBV7-3 and TRBJ2-2, reads GAGVSQTPSNKVTEKGKYVELRCDPISGHTALYWYRQSLGQGPEFLIYFQGTGAADDSGLPNDRFFAVRPEGSVSTLKIQRTERGDSAVYLCASSLGLGGTGELFFGEGSRLTVL.

The V call is TRBV6-5, the J call TRBJ1-1, with a possible D match to TRBD1 (5 bases). This CDR3 has 12 amino acids. CDR1 and CDR2 from the germline V gene are MNHEY and SVGAGI. The V and J ends lost 6 bases and 11 bases respectively, with 16 bases between them. The CDR3 loop is CASSPNVGGAFF. The CDR3 bases are TGTGCCAGCAGCCCCAATGTGGGGGGTGCTTTCTTT.

This clone was detected only a few times. The chain uses TRBV5-4 and TRBJ2-1, with D possibly TRBD1 on 6 matching bases. CDR3 size: 13 residues. CDR1 is SGHNT, CDR2 YYREEE, per germline (reference sequence). V lost 1 base and J lost 6, with 8 bases in between. CDR3 sequence (DNA): TGTGCCAGCAGCTTGACAGGGAGCAATGAGCAGTTCTTC. Amino acids: CASSLTGSNEQFF.